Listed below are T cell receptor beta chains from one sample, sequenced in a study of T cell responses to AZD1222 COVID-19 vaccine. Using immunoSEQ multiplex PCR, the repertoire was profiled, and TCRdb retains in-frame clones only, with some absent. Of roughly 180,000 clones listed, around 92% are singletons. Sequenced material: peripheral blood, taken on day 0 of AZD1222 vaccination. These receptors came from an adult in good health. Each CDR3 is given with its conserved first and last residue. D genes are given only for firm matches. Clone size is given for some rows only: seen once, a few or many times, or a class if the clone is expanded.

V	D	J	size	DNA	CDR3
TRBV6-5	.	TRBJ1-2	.	TGTGCCAGCAGTTCGTACAGGGACCTAAGAGACTATGGCTACACCTTC	CASSSYRDLRDYGYTF
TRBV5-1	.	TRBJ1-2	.	TGCGCCAGCAGCTTGGATGGGGAAGTGGGGGATGGCTACACCTTC	CASSLDGEVGDGYTF
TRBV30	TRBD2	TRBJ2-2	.	TGTGCCTCATTGCCCGGGAGGGCCGCCGGGGAGCTGTTTTTT	CASLPGRAAGELFF
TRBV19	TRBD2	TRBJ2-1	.	TGTGCCAGTAGTATAGCGGGAGGGTTGGCGCAGTTCTTC	CASSIAGGLAQFF
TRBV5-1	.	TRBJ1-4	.	TGCGCCAGCAGCACAACAGGGAACGGTGAAAAACTGTTTTTT	CASSTTGNGEKLFF
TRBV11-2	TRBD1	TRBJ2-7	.	TGTGCCAGCAGCACCCGGACAGGGTGGTTGGACTACGAGCAGTACTTC	CASSTRTGWLDYEQYF
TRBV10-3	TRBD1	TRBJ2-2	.	TGTGCCATCAGCTCGGGACAGGGGACGCGGACCGGGGAGCTGTTTTTT	CAISSGQGTRTGELFF
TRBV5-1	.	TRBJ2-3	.	TGCGCCAGCAGCTTGTCAGTCACAGATACGCAGTATTTT	CASSLSVTDTQYF
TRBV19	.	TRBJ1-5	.	TGTGCCAGTACCCAGGGATATAGCAATCAGCCCCAGCATTTT	CASTQGYSNQPQHF
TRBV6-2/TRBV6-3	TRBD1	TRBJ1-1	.	TGTGCCAGCAGTAAGGGGACAGGGAGCGGGAACACTGAAGCTTTCTTT	CASSKGTGSGNTEAFF
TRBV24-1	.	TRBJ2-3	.	TGTGCCACCATTTGGGGAGATACGCAGTATTTT	CATIWGDTQYF
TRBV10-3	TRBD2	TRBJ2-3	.	TGTGCCATCAGAAGGACTAGCGGGCGCACAGATACGCAGTATTTT	CAIRRTSGRTDTQYF
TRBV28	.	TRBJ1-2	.	TGTGCCAGCAGTTCGAGGAAAACCTATGTTTTTGGCTACACCTTC	CASSSRKTYVFGYTF
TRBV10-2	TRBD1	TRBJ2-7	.	TGCGCCAGCAGGAAGGGACAGGGGAGCTCCTACGAGCAGTACTTC	CASRKGQGSSYEQYF
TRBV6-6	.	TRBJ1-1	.	TGTGCCAGCGAAAACCTCCGGGTCGAAGCTTTCTTT	CASENLRVEAFF
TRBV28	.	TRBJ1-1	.	TGTGCCAGCGTACGTGGGGGTATGAACAGTGAAGCTTTCTTT	CASVRGGMNSEAFF
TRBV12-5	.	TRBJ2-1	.	TGTGCTAGTGGCCAAGGGGAGGTTGGGAATGAGCAGTTCTTC	CASGQGEVGNEQFF
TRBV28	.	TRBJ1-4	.	TGTGCCAGCCAGGGATTGGGCGCGACTGCTTATGAAAAACTGTTTTTT	CASQGLGATAYEKLFF
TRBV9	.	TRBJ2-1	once	TGTGCCAGCAGCGTAGAACGTCTAGATCTCTCCAATGAGCAGTTCTTC	CASSVERLDLSNEQFF
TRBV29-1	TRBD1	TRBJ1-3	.	TGCAGCGTTGTTGGCGGGACAGGGCCTGGAAACACCATATATTTT	CSVVGGTGPGNTIYF
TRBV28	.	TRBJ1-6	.	TGTGCCAGCAGTTTCCCGGGGGACGGTAATTCACCCCTCCACTTT	CASSFPGDGNSPLHF
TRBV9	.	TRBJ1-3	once	TGTGCCAGCAGCGCGGGGGGAATCTCTGGAAACACCATATATTTT	CASSAGGISGNTIYF
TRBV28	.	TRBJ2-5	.	TGTGCCAGCAGTGCCCAACGGACCCAAAAAGAGACCCAGTACTTC	CASSAQRTQKETQYF
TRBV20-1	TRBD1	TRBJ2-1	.	TGTAGTGCTAGTCACAGGGGGCGGGAGCAGTTCTTC	CSASHRGREQFF
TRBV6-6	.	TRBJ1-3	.	TGTGCCAGCAACGCGTGGGAAAACACCATATATTTT	CASNAWENTIYF
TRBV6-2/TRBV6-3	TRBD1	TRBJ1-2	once	TGTGCCAGCAGTTGGACAGGTCTTACCTATGGCTACACCTTC	CASSWTGLTYGYTF
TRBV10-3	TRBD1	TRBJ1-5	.	TGTGCCATCGGGGACAGGGGAAGAAATCAGCCCCAGCATTTT	CAIGDRGRNQPQHF
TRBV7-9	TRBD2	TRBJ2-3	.	TGTGCCAGCAGCGCCCCTAGCGGGAGGTGGAGAGATACGCAGTATTTT	CASSAPSGRWRDTQYF
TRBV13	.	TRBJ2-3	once	TGTGCCAGCAGCAAAGGTGTTAGCCCAGATACGCAGTATTTT	CASSKGVSPDTQYF
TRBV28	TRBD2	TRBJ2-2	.	TGTGCCAGCAGCCTCTGGACTAGCGGGAAACCCGGGGAGCTGTTTTTT	CASSLWTSGKPGELFF
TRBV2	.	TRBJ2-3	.	TGTGCCAGCAGTGAAGACATTGATACGCAGTATTTT	CASSEDIDTQYF
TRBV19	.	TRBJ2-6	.	TGTGCCAGTAGTAAACCAAGGACAGCCTCTGGGGCCAACGTCCTGACTTTC	CASSKPRTASGANVLTF
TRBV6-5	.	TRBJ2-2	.	TGTGCCAGCACCAGCCGACAGGGAGGAATCGGGGAGCTGTTTTTT	CASTSRQGGIGELFF
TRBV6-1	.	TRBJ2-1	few	TGTGCCAGCAGTGAAAGGGACACAGAATACAATGAGCAGTTCTTC	CASSERDTEYNEQFF
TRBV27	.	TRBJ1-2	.	TGTGCCAGCAGCCTGACAGGCTATGTCTACACCTTC	CASSLTGYVYTF
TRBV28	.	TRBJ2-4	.	TGTGCCAGCATTGCCAGAGTAGCCAAAAACATTCAGTACTTC	CASIARVAKNIQYF
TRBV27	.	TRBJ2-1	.	TGTGCCAGCAGTTTAGCGGGGGCGGGATTGAATGAGCAGTTCTTC	CASSLAGAGLNEQFF
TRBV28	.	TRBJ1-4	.	TGTGCCAGCGCCACTCTAGGGGAAAAACTGTTTTTT	CASATLGEKLFF
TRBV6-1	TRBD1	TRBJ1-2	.	TGTGCCCGCTGTGACGCGGGGACAGGGGGGGTTGGCTACACCTTC	CARCDAGTGGVGYTF
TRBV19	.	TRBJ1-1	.	TGTGCCAGTAGTAAGGGAACAGGACGAAAGAACACTGAAGCTTTCTTT	CASSKGTGRKNTEAFF
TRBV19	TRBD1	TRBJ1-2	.	TGTGCCAGTAGTCCGGGGCCAGGGGGAGTCTATGGCTACACCTTC	CASSPGPGGVYGYTF
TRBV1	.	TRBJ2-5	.	TGCACCAGCAGACCCGGGAGCGTCAGGGAGACCCAGTACTTC	CTSRPGSVRETQYF
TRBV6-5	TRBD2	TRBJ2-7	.	TGTGCCAGCAGCCTCTATGGACTAGCGGCCTACGAGCAGTACTTC	CASSLYGLAAYEQYF
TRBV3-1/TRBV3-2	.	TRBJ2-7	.	TGTGCCAGCAGCCCATGGATGGACGGAAAAGGGGGTGCCGAGCAGTACTTC	CASSPWMDGKGGAEQYF
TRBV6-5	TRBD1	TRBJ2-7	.	TGTGCCAGCAGTTCGACAGGGGGACCCTACGAGCAGTACTTC	CASSSTGGPYEQYF
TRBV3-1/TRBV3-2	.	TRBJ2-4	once	TGTGCCAGCAGCCAAGCAACTGACAAAAACATTCAGTACTTC	CASSQATDKNIQYF
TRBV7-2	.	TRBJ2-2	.	TGTGCCAGCAGCTTGAACCCAGGCCAAGAGCTGTTTTTT	CASSLNPGQELFF
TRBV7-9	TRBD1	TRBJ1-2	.	TGTGCCAGCAGACCCGGACAGGGGGAGAACTATGGCTACACCTTC	CASRPGQGENYGYTF
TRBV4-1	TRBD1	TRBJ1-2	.	TGCGCCAGCAGCCCCGACAGGGAGGTCTATGGCTACACCTTC	CASSPDREVYGYTF
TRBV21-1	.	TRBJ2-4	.	TGTGCCACCAGTCAACAGGCCAAAAACATTCAGTACTTC	CATSQQAKNIQYF
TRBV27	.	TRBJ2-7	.	TGTGCCAGCAGCCAAGGGACCAACTACGAGCAGTACTTC	CASSQGTNYEQYF
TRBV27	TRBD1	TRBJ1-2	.	TGTGCCAGCAGGGAACAGGGGGCGCGTTCCGGCTACACCTTC	CASREQGARSGYTF